This is a list of T cell receptor beta chains from one sample in a study of T cell repertoires in cytomegalovirus infection. TCRdb itself ran the reads through MiXCR, one entry per CDR3 protein. The sample holds about 400,000 distinct CDR3 sequences, about 35% seen once. Their recognized antigens are unknown. The input for sequencing was cultured PBMCs, taken from culture after CMV antigen stimulation. These TCRs come from a human donor in good health (CMV status not recorded). Some clones in this sample may be carry-over from other donors' samples. Both conserved end residues are part of each CDR3. Fields, in order: clone size, V gene, J gene, CDR3 length, D gene, CDR3 DNA, CDR3 protein. A D gene is named only where the DNA matches it firmly. A clone size is listed for some rows: how often the clone was seen (once, few, many), or a class if it is expanded.

abundance: -; v_gene: TRBV10-3; j_gene: TRBJ2-2; len: 15; d_gene: -; CDR3nt: TGTGCCATCAGTGATAGGGGGTCTAACACCGGGGAGCTGTTTTTT; CDR3aa: CAISDRGSNTGELFF
abundance: -; v_gene: TRBV7-2; j_gene: TRBJ1-5; len: 14; d_gene: TRBD1; CDR3nt: TGTGCCAGCAGCTTGACAGGGCCCAATCAGCCCCAGCATTTT; CDR3aa: CASSLTGPNQPQHF
abundance: -; v_gene: TRBV2; j_gene: TRBJ2-3; len: 14; d_gene: TRBD1; CDR3nt: TGTGCCAGCGAGGGGACAGACCGCACAGATACGCAGTATTTT; CDR3aa: CASEGTDRTDTQYF
abundance: few; v_gene: TRBV7-6; j_gene: TRBJ2-2; len: 15; d_gene: -; CDR3nt: TGTGCCAGCACCGATAGGACACCGAACACCGGGGAGCTGTTTTTT; CDR3aa: CASTDRTPNTGELFF
abundance: -; v_gene: TRBV4-2; j_gene: TRBJ1-2; len: 15; d_gene: TRBD1; CDR3nt: TGTGCCAGCAGCCAAGATCAGGGGGAGGTTGGGGGCTACACCTTC; CDR3aa: CASSQDQGEVGGYTF
abundance: -; v_gene: TRBV20-1; j_gene: TRBJ2-7; len: 14; d_gene: TRBD1; CDR3nt: TGCAGTGCTAGAGAGACAGGGATCATCTACGAGCAGTACTTC; CDR3aa: CSARETGIIYEQYF
abundance: -; v_gene: TRBV19; j_gene: TRBJ2-3; len: 19; d_gene: TRBD2; CDR3nt: TGTGCCAGTAGTCCGCCGCCGGGACTAGCGGGGACTAGCACAGATACGCAGTATTTT; CDR3aa: CASSPPPGLAGTSTDTQYF
abundance: few; v_gene: TRBV7-3; j_gene: TRBJ1-3; len: 15; d_gene: -; CDR3nt: TGTGCCAGCAGCCCCGGGCCCACAGCTGGAAACACCATATATTTT; CDR3aa: CASSPGPTAGNTIYF
abundance: -; v_gene: TRBV12-3/TRBV12-4; j_gene: TRBJ2-7; len: 13; d_gene: -; CDR3nt: TGTGCCAGCAGAAGGGACCGAGTGGGAGAGCAGTACTTC; CDR3aa: CASRRDRVGEQYF
abundance: -; v_gene: TRBV5-5; j_gene: TRBJ2-3; len: 17; d_gene: -; CDR3nt: TGTGCCAGCAGCTCACAAATTACCAGGGGTGGCACAGATACGCAGTATTTT; CDR3aa: CASSSQITRGGTDTQYF
abundance: -; v_gene: TRBV7-2; j_gene: TRBJ2-1; len: 16; d_gene: -; CDR3nt: TGTGCCAGCAGCCCATTCAATGCTCAACTCCACAATGAGCAGTTCTTC; CDR3aa: CASSPFNAQLHNEQFF
abundance: -; v_gene: TRBV3-1; j_gene: TRBJ2-7; len: 14; d_gene: -; CDR3nt: TGTGCCAGCAGCCTACAGCCCAACCCCTACGAGCAGTACTTC; CDR3aa: CASSLQPNPYEQYF
abundance: -; v_gene: TRBV4-3; j_gene: TRBJ1-2; len: 16; d_gene: -; CDR3nt: TGCGCCAGCAGCCAAGATCGTCAGGGAAGTAACTATGGCTACACCTTC; CDR3aa: CASSQDRQGSNYGYTF
abundance: -; v_gene: TRBV24-1; j_gene: TRBJ2-5; len: 15; d_gene: -; CDR3nt: TGTGCCACCGCCGAGGGGGGGAGGGCCGGTGAGACCCAGTACTTC; CDR3aa: CATAEGGRAGETQYF
abundance: -; v_gene: TRBV19; j_gene: TRBJ1-2; len: 12; d_gene: -; CDR3nt: TGTGCCAGTAGTCTTCTACAGGGAGGCTACACCTTC; CDR3aa: CASSLLQGGYTF
abundance: few; v_gene: TRBV6-4; j_gene: TRBJ2-4; len: 15; d_gene: -; CDR3nt: TGTGCCAGCAGTGAACCCACCCGAGCCAAAAACATTCAGTACTTC; CDR3aa: CASSEPTRAKNIQYF
abundance: -; v_gene: TRBV6-2/TRBV6-3; j_gene: TRBJ2-3; len: 16; d_gene: -; CDR3nt: TGTGCCAGCAGGGGGGTTAATGCCGTCCCTAGAGATACGCAGTATTTT; CDR3aa: CASRGVNAVPRDTQYF
abundance: few; v_gene: TRBV7-9; j_gene: TRBJ2-5; len: 14; d_gene: -; CDR3nt: TGTGCCAGCAGCCCGATCACCGCACAAGAGACCCAGTACTTC; CDR3aa: CASSPITAQETQYF
abundance: few; v_gene: TRBV27; j_gene: TRBJ2-3; len: 15; d_gene: -; CDR3nt: TGTGCCAGCAGTTTGGGGCCAGTTGTCACAGATACGCAGTATTTT; CDR3aa: CASSLGPVVTDTQYF
abundance: many; v_gene: TRBV6-1; j_gene: TRBJ2-5; len: 14; d_gene: TRBD1; CDR3nt: TGTGCCAGTACGGGACAGGGGATCGGGAGGACCCAGTACTTC; CDR3aa: CASTGQGIGRTQYF
abundance: many; v_gene: TRBV28; j_gene: TRBJ1-1; len: 15; d_gene: -; CDR3nt: TGTGCCAGCAGTTTAGGGGGGGCGAGAGTAACTGAAGCTTTCTTT; CDR3aa: CASSLGGARVTEAFF
abundance: -; v_gene: TRBV6-6; j_gene: TRBJ1-5; len: 15; d_gene: TRBD1; CDR3nt: TGTGCCAGCAGTGCCCGGGACAGGGCTAATCAGCCCCAGCATTTT; CDR3aa: CASSARDRANQPQHF
abundance: -; v_gene: TRBV19; j_gene: TRBJ1-2; len: 13; d_gene: -; CDR3nt: TGTGCCGTGGGGGACCGCGGGATCGGTGGCTACACCTTC; CDR3aa: CAVGDRGIGGYTF
abundance: -; v_gene: TRBV12-3/TRBV12-4; j_gene: TRBJ2-5; len: 14; d_gene: TRBD1; CDR3nt: TGTGCCAGCAACCAACAGGGGTCCCAAGAGACCCAGTACTTC; CDR3aa: CASNQQGSQETQYF
abundance: many; v_gene: TRBV7-8; j_gene: TRBJ1-1; len: 14; d_gene: -; CDR3nt: TGTGCCAGCAGCTTAGGCAGGGCGCTGAATGAAGCTTTCTTT; CDR3aa: CASSLGRALNEAFF
abundance: large; v_gene: TRBV7-2; j_gene: TRBJ1-2; len: 12; d_gene: -; CDR3nt: TGTGCCAGCAGCTTAAATGGCTATGGCTACACCTTC; CDR3aa: CASSLNGYGYTF
abundance: many; v_gene: TRBV7-2; j_gene: TRBJ1-3; len: 15; d_gene: -; CDR3nt: TGTGCCAGCAGCTTATATCCCCCCTCTGGAAACACCATATATTTT; CDR3aa: CASSLYPPSGNTIYF
abundance: -; v_gene: TRBV19; j_gene: TRBJ1-2; len: 13; d_gene: -; CDR3nt: TGTGCCAGTAGCCTTCGGGCGGGGTATGGCTACACCTTC; CDR3aa: CASSLRAGYGYTF
abundance: few; v_gene: TRBV7-2; j_gene: TRBJ2-1; len: 14; d_gene: -; CDR3nt: TGTGCCAGCAGCTTAGACCGGACTAACCATGAGCAGTTCTTC; CDR3aa: CASSLDRTNHEQFF
abundance: once; v_gene: TRBV20-1; j_gene: TRBJ2-1; len: 14; d_gene: TRBD1; CDR3nt: TGCAGTGCCAGACAGGGGGCGGGGGACAATGAGCAGTTCTTC; CDR3aa: CSARQGAGDNEQFF
abundance: -; v_gene: TRBV5-6; j_gene: TRBJ2-1; len: 16; d_gene: TRBD2; CDR3nt: TGTGCCAGCAGCTTGGCCTTGACGGGAGGGCACAATGAGCAGTTCTTC; CDR3aa: CASSLALTGGHNEQFF
abundance: few; v_gene: TRBV7-2; j_gene: TRBJ2-1; len: 17; d_gene: TRBD2; CDR3nt: TGTGCCAGCAGCTTAGTCGGGACTAGCGGCTCCTACAATGAGCAGTTCTTC; CDR3aa: CASSLVGTSGSYNEQFF
abundance: few; v_gene: TRBV12-3/TRBV12-4; j_gene: TRBJ1-3; len: 14; d_gene: -; CDR3nt: TGTGCCAGCACCGCTTGGGGGGTCGGAAACACCATATATTTT; CDR3aa: CASTAWGVGNTIYF
abundance: few; v_gene: TRBV7-2; j_gene: TRBJ1-4; len: 16; d_gene: TRBD1; CDR3nt: TGTGCCAGCAGCCTGGGGACAGGGTTCGATAATGAAAAACTGTTTTTT; CDR3aa: CASSLGTGFDNEKLFF
abundance: many; v_gene: TRBV7-2; j_gene: TRBJ2-3; len: 14; d_gene: TRBD1; CDR3nt: TGTGCCAGCAGCTTGGACAGGTTCACAGATACGCAGTATTTT; CDR3aa: CASSLDRFTDTQYF
abundance: -; v_gene: TRBV6-5; j_gene: TRBJ2-2; len: 19; d_gene: TRBD2; CDR3nt: TGTGCCAGCAGTTACTCGATCTGGGCTAGCGGGGAAGACACCGGGGAGCTGTTTTTT; CDR3aa: CASSYSIWASGEDTGELFF
abundance: -; v_gene: TRBV7-6; j_gene: TRBJ2-5; len: 15; d_gene: -; CDR3nt: TGTGCCAGCAGCCCCCAGGTACAGGGCATCGAGACCCAGTACTTC; CDR3aa: CASSPQVQGIETQYF
abundance: once; v_gene: TRBV29-1; j_gene: TRBJ1-1; len: 14; d_gene: -; CDR3nt: TGCAGCGTTGAAGGGAAACCCCCGAACACTGAAGCTTTCTTT; CDR3aa: CSVEGKPPNTEAFF
abundance: few; v_gene: TRBV27; j_gene: TRBJ1-5; len: 14; d_gene: -; CDR3nt: TGTGCCAGCAGTTTCGGCGGCACCAATCAGCCCCAGCATTTT; CDR3aa: CASSFGGTNQPQHF
abundance: -; v_gene: TRBV15; j_gene: TRBJ2-2; len: 17; d_gene: TRBD2; CDR3nt: TGTGCCACCAGCAGAGAGGGGGGGTCTTCGAACACCGGGGAGCTGTTTTTT; CDR3aa: CATSREGGSSNTGELFF
abundance: once; v_gene: TRBV18; j_gene: TRBJ2-1; len: 15; d_gene: TRBD1; CDR3nt: TGTGCCAGCTCACCAACAGGGGGCTTTCGCAATGAGCAGTTCTTC; CDR3aa: CASSPTGGFRNEQFF
abundance: few; v_gene: TRBV7-9; j_gene: TRBJ2-7; len: 13; d_gene: TRBD2; CDR3nt: TGTGCCAGCAGCCAAGCGGGAGTTGGCGAGCAGTACTTC; CDR3aa: CASSQAGVGEQYF
abundance: few; v_gene: TRBV7-2; j_gene: TRBJ1-1; len: 16; d_gene: -; CDR3nt: TGTGCCAGCAGCTTAGGGTGGAAGTCCGTGGGGACTGAAGCTTTCTTT; CDR3aa: CASSLGWKSVGTEAFF
abundance: once; v_gene: TRBV20-1; j_gene: TRBJ1-1; len: 13; d_gene: -; CDR3nt: TGCAGTGCTAGGGTGGGGATGAACACTGAAGCTTTCTTT; CDR3aa: CSARVGMNTEAFF
abundance: -; v_gene: TRBV12-3/TRBV12-4; j_gene: TRBJ1-3; len: 15; d_gene: -; CDR3nt: TGTGCCAGCAGTTCCCCGAGGGCGGCTGGAAACACCATATATTTT; CDR3aa: CASSSPRAAGNTIYF
abundance: few; v_gene: TRBV7-6; j_gene: TRBJ1-5; len: 16; d_gene: -; CDR3nt: TGTGCCAGCAGCCCTGGGTGGGGGCGCCGGAGTCAGCCCCAGCATTTT; CDR3aa: CASSPGWGRRSQPQHF
abundance: -; v_gene: TRBV12-3/TRBV12-4; j_gene: TRBJ2-2; len: 11; d_gene: -; CDR3nt: TGTGCCAGCATGCAGGCCGGGGAGCTGTTTTTT; CDR3aa: CASMQAGELFF
abundance: many; v_gene: TRBV7-6; j_gene: TRBJ2-1; len: 13; d_gene: -; CDR3nt: TGTGCCAGCAGCCCCGGACTAAAAAATGAGCAGTTCTTC; CDR3aa: CASSPGLKNEQFF
abundance: -; v_gene: TRBV19; j_gene: TRBJ2-1; len: 14; d_gene: TRBD2; CDR3nt: TGTGCCAGTAGTAAGGCTAGCGGGGCATATGAGCAGTTCTTC; CDR3aa: CASSKASGAYEQFF
abundance: few; v_gene: TRBV7-2; j_gene: TRBJ2-5; len: 15; d_gene: TRBD2; CDR3nt: TGTGCCAGCAGCTTAAGGGCTAGCGGGAGTGAGACCCAGTACTTC; CDR3aa: CASSLRASGSETQYF
abundance: -; v_gene: TRBV11-1; j_gene: TRBJ2-7; len: 14; d_gene: -; CDR3nt: TGTGCCAGCAGCTTAGCTGGGCCGGGGTACGAGCAGTACTTC; CDR3aa: CASSLAGPGYEQYF
abundance: -; v_gene: TRBV7-8; j_gene: TRBJ1-6; len: 11; d_gene: -; CDR3nt: TGTGCCAGCAGCTTAGATACACCCCTCCACTTT; CDR3aa: CASSLDTPLHF
abundance: -; v_gene: TRBV15; j_gene: TRBJ2-2; len: 15; d_gene: TRBD1; CDR3nt: TGTGCCACCAAAGCAGGGGGCGAGAACACCGGGGAGCTGTTTTTT; CDR3aa: CATKAGGENTGELFF
abundance: -; v_gene: TRBV29-1; j_gene: TRBJ2-1; len: 12; d_gene: -; CDR3nt: TGCAGCGTTGAAGGCCGACTTCGTGAGCAGTTCTTC; CDR3aa: CSVEGRLREQFF
abundance: -; v_gene: TRBV24-1; j_gene: TRBJ2-2; len: 17; d_gene: -; CDR3nt: TGTGCCACCAGTGGCCCTTCACCCCGAGAGGTCGGCGGGGAGCAGTTTTTT; CDR3aa: CATSGPSPREVGGEQFF